Below are 25 T cell receptor beta chains sequenced from a single sample in a study of OX40 agonist ivuxolimab in advanced cancers. Profiled with immunoSEQ multiplex PCR; TCRdb holds only in-frame clones, not every one. The data hold 10,000 to 15,000 clones, with around 74% observed a single time. The sample consisted of CD4+ or CD8+ T cells sorted from blood, taken in a trial of the OX40 agonist ivuxolimab. These receptors were taken from an adult with an advanced solid tumor such as melanoma, head and neck, liver or kidney cancer.

The gene calls are TRBV18 and TRBJ2-2; 12 bases align to TRBD2. From germline, CDR1 is KGHSH and CDR2 LQKENI. The J segment lost 6 bases and the V segment lost 0 bases, leaving 2 bases of the junction unmatched. This CDR3 is 16 amino acids long. The CDR3, as DNA: TGTGCCAGCTCACCACCGTCTAGCGGGAGGGCCGGGGAGCTGTTTTTT. Its protein is CASSPPSSGRAGELFF.

The chain has TRBV6-5 and TRBJ1-1; the D gene is possibly TRBD1 (6 bases). Germline V gene data show CDR1 as MNHEY and CDR2 as SVGAGI. The CDR3 is 14 amino acids. Trimming removed 0 bases at V and 6 bases at J, with 11 bases between. The CDR3 loop is CASSYSARGPEAFF. As DNA, the CDR3 is TGTGCCAGCAGTTACTCAGCCAGGGGTCCTGAAGCTTTCTTT.

The CDR3 DNA follows: TGCGCCAGCAGCCAACGGACTAGCGGCCACTACGAGCAGTACTTC. This translates into CASSQRTSGHYEQYF. The chain carries TRBV4-1 and TRBJ2-7, with TRBD2 matching 10 bases. V dropped 2 bases and J dropped 3; count of bases not matched to a gene: 4. CDR1 is MGHRA and CDR2 is YSYEKL in the germline V gene. The CDR3 sequence is 15 residues long.

The chain combines TRBV5-1 with TRBJ2-2; 9 bases map to TRBD2. Unmatched junction bases numbered 16, after V lost 3 bases and J lost 4 bases. The CDR3 runs to 19 residues. Germline V gives CDR1 SGHRS, CDR2 YFSETQ. DNA of the CDR3: TGCGCCAGCAGCTCGTCCTGGCGGGAGGGGAAGGAGGCCACCGGGGAGCTGTTTTTT. This gives the protein CASSSSWREGKEATGELFF. The complete variable domain, with remaining parts taken from reference TRBV5-1 and TRBJ2-2, reads KAGVTQTPRYLIKTRGQQVTLSCSPISGHRSVSWYQQTPGQGLQFLFEYFSETQRNKGNFPGRFSGRQFSNSRSEMNVSTLELGDSALYLCASSSSWREGKEATGELFFGEGSRLTVL.

This clone was detected a few times. This chain uses TRBV4-3 with TRBJ1-4, with D tentatively TRBD1 (6 bases). Germline V gene sequence: CDR1 LGHNA, CDR2 YSLEER. The V end lost 3 bases, the J end lost 5 bases, and 13 bases lay between the germline ends. CDR3 size: 15 residues. CDR3 nucleotides: TGCGCCAGCAGCCATTCACAGGGACAAAATGAAAAACTGTTTTTT. It yields the protein CASSHSQGQNEKLFF.

V and J are TRBV7-7 and TRBJ2-5; 7 bases line up with TRBD2. Germline CDR1 SSHAT, CDR2 FNYEAQ (reference sequence). The CDR3 loop spans 15 amino acids. V shed 1 base, J shed 2 bases, and the junction held 4 bases outside the gene matches. CDR3 in DNA: TGTGCCAGCAGCTTAGGTGGGAGGGGACAAGAGACCCAGTACTTC. This gives the protein CASSLGGRGQETQYF.

The chain has TRBV21-1 and TRBJ1-2; TRBD1, the table's D call, lacks a check against the DNA. TRBV21-1 is designated a pseudogene. This CDR3 comprises 15 residues. The CDR3 coding sequence is TGTGCCAGCAGCAAAGTCTCCAGGGGAAGGGATGGCTACACCTTC. Translated: CASSKVSRGRDGYTF.

V and J are TRBV2 and TRBJ2-5; 10 bases map to TRBD1. The DNA end lines up better with TRBJ2-7; the J call may be wrong. In germline, CDR1 is SNHLY, CDR2 FYNNEI. The CDR3 loop spans 14 amino acids. The CDR3 spells CASRLTGGYHEQYF. The CDR3 DNA reads as TGTGCCAGCAGGCTGACAGGGGGCTACCACGAGCAGTACTTC.

The genes are TRBV5-4 and TRBJ2-3; D is perhaps TRBD2 (6 bases). The CDR3 covers 16 residues. CDR1 and CDR2 from the germline V gene are SGHNT and YYREEE (reference sequence). V lost 0 bases and J lost 2, with 13 bases in between. The CDR3 loop is CASSLALGLTTDTQYF. DNA of the CDR3: TGTGCCAGCAGCTTGGCTTTGGGACTCACCACAGATACGCAGTATTTT.

The chain joins TRBV19 to TRBJ2-7, with a weak D call TRBD2 (5 bases). Per germline, CDR1 LNHDA and CDR2 SQIVND (reference sequence). Trimming took off 1 base at V and 2 bases at J, with 9 bases between the two ends. The CDR3 consists of 14 residues. CDR3 residues: CASSIAGRAYEQYF. The CDR3 DNA is TGTGCCAGTAGTATAGCGGGAAGAGCCTACGAGCAGTACTTC.

V is TRBV27 and J is TRBJ2-3; the D gene is possibly TRBD2 (6 bases). The length of the CDR3 is 15 residues. CDR1 is MNHEY, CDR2 SMNVEV, per germline (reference sequence). The V end was cut by 0 bases, the J end by 1 base, with 8 bases between. In DNA, the CDR3 is TGTGCCAGCAGTTTATCCCAGCGGGGCACAGATACGCAGTATTTT. Protein: CASSLSQRGTDTQYF.

Within the sample, this clone is medium-sized. The chain links TRBV7-6 to TRBJ2-7, with D maybe TRBD2 (6 bases). This CDR3 spans 13 amino acids. V lost 1 base to trimming and J lost 11 bases, with 15 bases between them. The germline V gene has CDR1 SGHVS and CDR2 FNYEAQ. This chain's CDR3 is CASSLGGHRREYF. For the CDR3, the DNA is TGTGCCAGCAGCTTAGGAGGTCACCGGAGGGAGTACTTC.

The V gene is TRBV27, the J gene TRBJ1-2, with D perhaps TRBD1 (6 bases). The CDR3 length is 13 residues. Between the trimmed V and J ends, which lost 2 bases and 6 bases, there was a span of 10 bases. CDR1 is MNHEY, CDR2 SMNVEV, per germline (reference sequence). The CDR3 DNA is TGTGCCAGCAGTTTAGGGGGCGCGAATGGCTACACCTTC. Translating it yields CASSLGGANGYTF.

The V call is TRBV27, the J call TRBJ1-2; the match to TRBD1 covers 9 bases. There are 15 residues in the CDR3. Germline values: CDR1 MNHEY, CDR2 SMNVEV (reference sequence). After removal of 5 bases from V and 4 bases from J, the junction contained 8 bases not matched to a gene. The CDR3, as DNA: TGTGCCAGCAGTCCCCCCCGGACAGGGGTCTATGGCTACACCTTC. It translates to CASSPPRTGVYGYTF.

This clone was detected only a few times. This chain links TRBV4-2 with TRBJ2-7; 14 bases fit TRBD2. The germline gives CDR1 LGHNA, CDR2 YNFKEQ. This CDR3 spans 16 amino acids. The V segment lost 0 bases and the J segment 3 bases; nucleotides outside the gene matches: 1. CDR3 in amino acids: CASSQDGTSGSYEQYF. The CDR3 nucleotides read TGTGCCAGCAGCCAAGATGGGACTAGCGGGAGCTACGAGCAGTACTTC.

V gene TRBV27 combines with J gene TRBJ2-3, with D unresolved. Germline CDR1 MNHEY, CDR2 SMNVEV (reference sequence). The CDR3 sequence is 15 residues long. V lost 5 bases and J lost 2, with 14 bases in between. This CDR3 is CASSARQASTDTQYF. CDR3 bases: TGTGCCAGCAGTGCCCGGCAGGCCTCCACAGATACGCAGTATTTT.

V gene TRBV13 combines with J gene TRBJ2-5; no reliable D call. V dropped 5 bases and J dropped 3 bases, with 13 bases sitting between them. Germline CDR1 is PRHDT and CDR2 is FYEKMQ (reference sequence). The CDR3 is 14 amino acids. DNA for the CDR3: TGTGCCAGCAGCCCCCGTTTAGGTGAAGAGACCCAGTACTTC. Its translation is CASSPRLGEETQYF.

This chain joins TRBV19 and TRBJ2-1; 12 bases are a match to TRBD2. CDR1 and CDR2 (germline): LNHDA, SQIVND (reference sequence). The CDR3 has 15 amino acids. The trim removed 6 bases at V and 4 bases at J, leaving 4 bases unmatched. CDR3: CASRTTSGGYNEQFF. The CDR3 bases are TGTGCCAGTAGAACGACTAGCGGGGGATACAATGAGCAGTTCTTC.

This chain connects TRBV5-1 to TRBJ1-5; D not certain. CDR1 SGHRS and CDR2 YFSETQ come from the germline V gene. V was clipped by 3 bases and J by 0 bases, with 10 bases between them. This CDR3 is 15 amino acids long. The CDR3 region is CASSSDGDSNQPQHF. CDR3 bases: TGCGCCAGCAGCTCCGACGGGGATAGCAATCAGCCCCAGCATTTT.

In DNA form, the CDR3 reads TGTGCCAGTAGTATATGGACTGAAGATACGCAGTATTTT. Translation gives CASSIWTEDTQYF. The J gene is TRBJ2-3, the V gene TRBV19; possibly TRBD2 for D (5 bases). Trimming took off 2 bases at V and 5 bases at J, with 8 bases between the two ends. CDR1 and CDR2 from the germline V gene are LNHDA and SQIVND (reference sequence). This CDR3 spans 13 amino acids.

This clone is labeled as medium-sized (0.01 to 0.1%). This chain links TRBV27 with TRBJ2-7; D uncertain. V was shortened by 5 bases and J by 0 bases, with 5 bases between the two germline ends. Germline V gene data show CDR1 as MNHEY and CDR2 as SMNVEV (reference sequence). CDR3 length: 12 residues. The CDR3 region is CASSTSSYEQYF. The CDR3 DNA follows: TGTGCCAGCAGTACCTCCTCCTACGAGCAGTACTTC.

The table lists this clone with a few counts. The chain is built from TRBV4-1 and TRBJ2-1; 7 nucleotides align to TRBD2. Germline values: CDR1 MGHRA, CDR2 YSYEKL. With V trimmed by 0 bases and J by 3 bases, 2 bases remained unmatched. This CDR3 is built from 15 residues. This CDR3 reads CASSQDSSGYNEQFF. DNA of the CDR3: TGCGCCAGCAGCCAAGACTCTAGCGGCTACAATGAGCAGTTCTTC.

This clone is judged medium-sized (0.01 to 0.1%). The chain carries TRBV4-1 and TRBJ2-3; TRBD1 is a possible D gene (5 bases). CDR3 size: 15 residues. With 2 bases removed from V and 0 bases from J, the gap between germline ends came to 9 bases. Per the germline V gene, CDR1 is MGHRA and CDR2 is YSYEKL. CDR3 residues: CASSQTTASTDTQYF. The CDR3 nucleotides read TGCGCCAGCAGCCAAACGACAGCTAGCACAGATACGCAGTATTTT.

V usage is TRBV6-5 and J usage is TRBJ2-6; D ambiguous. V was clipped by 9 bases and J by 0 bases, with 3 bases between them. The CDR3 sequence is 12 residues long. The germline gives CDR1 MNHEY, CDR2 SVGAGI. The CDR3 region is CASSSGANVLTF. Written as DNA, the CDR3 is TGTGCCAGTAGCTCTGGGGCCAACGTCCTGACTTTC.

The chain joins TRBV7-9 to TRBJ1-1, with no clear D. Germline CDR1 reads SEHNR; CDR2 reads FQNEAQ (reference sequence). There are 15 residues in the CDR3. Trimming took off 1 base at V and 3 bases at J, with 12 bases between the two ends. CDR3 nucleotide sequence: TGTGCCAGCAGCTTAGAGCCCGGGCGAGACACTGAAGCTTTCTTT. Translating gives CASSLEPGRDTEAFF.